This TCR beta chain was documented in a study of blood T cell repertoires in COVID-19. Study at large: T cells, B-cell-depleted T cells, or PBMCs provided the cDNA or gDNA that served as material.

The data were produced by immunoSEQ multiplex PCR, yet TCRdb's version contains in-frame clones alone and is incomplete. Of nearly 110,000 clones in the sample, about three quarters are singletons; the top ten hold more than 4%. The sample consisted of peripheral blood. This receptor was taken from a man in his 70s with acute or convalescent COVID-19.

The CDR3 nucleotides are TGTGCCAGCAGCTTGTGGGCAGAGAACACTGAAGCTTTCTTT. This encodes CASSLWAENTEAFF. The rearrangement joins TRBV5-5 to TRBJ1-1; D is unclear. V was cut by 1 base and J by 1 base, with 8 bases left in between. The germline V gene encodes CDR1 SGHKS and CDR2 YYEKEE (reference sequence). CDR3 size: 14 residues.